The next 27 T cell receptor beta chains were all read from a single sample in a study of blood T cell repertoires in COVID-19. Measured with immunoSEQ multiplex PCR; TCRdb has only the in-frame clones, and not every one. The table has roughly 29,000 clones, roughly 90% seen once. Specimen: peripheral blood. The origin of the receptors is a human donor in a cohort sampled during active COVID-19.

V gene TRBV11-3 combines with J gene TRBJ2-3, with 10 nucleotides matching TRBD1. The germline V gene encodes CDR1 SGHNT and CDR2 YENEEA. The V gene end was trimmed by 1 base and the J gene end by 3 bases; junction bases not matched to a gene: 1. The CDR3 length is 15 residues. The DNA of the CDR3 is TGTGCCAGCAGCTTAGGACAGGGGGCAACAGATACGCAGTATTTT. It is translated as CASSLGQGATDTQYF.

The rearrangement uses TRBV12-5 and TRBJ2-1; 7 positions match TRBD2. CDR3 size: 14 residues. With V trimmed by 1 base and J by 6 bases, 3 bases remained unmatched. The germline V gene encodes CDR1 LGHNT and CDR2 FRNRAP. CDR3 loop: CASGLGTRINEQFF. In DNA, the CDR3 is TGTGCTAGTGGTTTGGGGACTAGAATCAATGAGCAGTTCTTC. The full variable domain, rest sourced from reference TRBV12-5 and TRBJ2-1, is DARVTQTPRHKVTEMGQEVTMRCQPILGHNTVFWYRQTMMQGLELLAYFRNRAPLDDSGMPKDRFSAEMPDATLATLKIQPSEPRDSAVYFCASGLGTRINEQFFGPGTRLTVL.

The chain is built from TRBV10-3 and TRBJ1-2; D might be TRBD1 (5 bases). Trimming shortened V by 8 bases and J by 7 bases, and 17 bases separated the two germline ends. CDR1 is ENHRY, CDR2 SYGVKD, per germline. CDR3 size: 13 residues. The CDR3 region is CAIRAAGGGGYTF. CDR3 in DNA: TGTGCCATCCGGGCGGCGGGGGGGGGTGGCTACACCTTC.

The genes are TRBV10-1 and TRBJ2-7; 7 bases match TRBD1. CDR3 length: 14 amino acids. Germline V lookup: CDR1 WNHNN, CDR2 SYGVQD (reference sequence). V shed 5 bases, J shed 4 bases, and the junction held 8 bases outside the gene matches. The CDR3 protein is CASSRDSWRYEQYF. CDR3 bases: TGCGCCAGCAGTCGGGACAGTTGGAGGTACGAGCAGTACTTC.

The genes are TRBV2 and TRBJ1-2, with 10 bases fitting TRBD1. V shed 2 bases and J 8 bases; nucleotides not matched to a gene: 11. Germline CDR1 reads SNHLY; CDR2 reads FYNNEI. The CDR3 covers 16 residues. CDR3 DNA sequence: TGTGCCAGCAGTGAATCGGGCATGACAGGGGGCGAAGGCTACACCTTC. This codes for CASSESGMTGGEGYTF.

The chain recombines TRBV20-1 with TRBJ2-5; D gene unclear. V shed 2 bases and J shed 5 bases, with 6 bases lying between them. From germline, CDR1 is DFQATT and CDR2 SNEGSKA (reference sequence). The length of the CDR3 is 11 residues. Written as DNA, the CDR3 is TGCAGTGCTAGACCCCTCGAGACCCAGTACTTC. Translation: CSARPLETQYF.

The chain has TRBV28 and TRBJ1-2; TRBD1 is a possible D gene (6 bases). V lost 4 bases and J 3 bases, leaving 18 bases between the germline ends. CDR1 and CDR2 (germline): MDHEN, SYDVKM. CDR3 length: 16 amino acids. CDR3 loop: CASSSSGTITYYGYTF. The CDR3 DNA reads TGTGCCAGCAGTTCATCGGGGACAATAACCTACTATGGCTACACCTTC.

The CDR3 loop reads CASSTGGRTGELFF. DNA for the CDR3: TGTGCCAGCAGTACCGGGGGAAGGACCGGGGAGCTGTTTTTT. This chain joins TRBV2 and TRBJ2-2; a weak D match, TRBD2 (6 bases). Germline values: CDR1 SNHLY, CDR2 FYNNEI. The CDR3 sequence is 14 residues long. V was cut by 5 bases and J by 5 bases, with 12 bases left in between.

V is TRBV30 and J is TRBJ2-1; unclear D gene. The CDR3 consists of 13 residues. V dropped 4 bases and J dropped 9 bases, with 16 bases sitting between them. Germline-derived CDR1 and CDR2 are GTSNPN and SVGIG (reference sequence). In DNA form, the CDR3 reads TGTGCCTGGACCCCGGCGAGGCGCGGTGAGCAGTTCTTC. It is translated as CAWTPARRGEQFF. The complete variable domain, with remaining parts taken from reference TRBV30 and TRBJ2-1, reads SQTIHQWPATLVQPVGSPLSLECTVEGTSNPNLYWYRQAAGRGLQLLFYSVGIGQISSEVPQNLSASRPQDRQFILSSKKLLLSDSGFYLCAWTPARRGEQFFGPGTRLTVL.

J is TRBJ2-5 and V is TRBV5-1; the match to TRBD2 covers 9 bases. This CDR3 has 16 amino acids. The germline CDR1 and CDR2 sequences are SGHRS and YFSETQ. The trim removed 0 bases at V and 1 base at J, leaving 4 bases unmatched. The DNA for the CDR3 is TGCGCCAGCAGCTTGGGGCGGGGGGGTTTCCAAGAGACCCAGTACTTC. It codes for CASSLGRGGFQETQYF.

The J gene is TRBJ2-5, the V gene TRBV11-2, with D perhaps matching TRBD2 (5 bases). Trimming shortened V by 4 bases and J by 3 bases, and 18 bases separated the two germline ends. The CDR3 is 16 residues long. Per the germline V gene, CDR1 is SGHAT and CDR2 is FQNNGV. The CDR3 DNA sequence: TGTGCCAGCAGCTCCCCTGGCGGCCCCGGGAAAGAGACCCAGTACTTC. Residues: CASSSPGGPGKETQYF.

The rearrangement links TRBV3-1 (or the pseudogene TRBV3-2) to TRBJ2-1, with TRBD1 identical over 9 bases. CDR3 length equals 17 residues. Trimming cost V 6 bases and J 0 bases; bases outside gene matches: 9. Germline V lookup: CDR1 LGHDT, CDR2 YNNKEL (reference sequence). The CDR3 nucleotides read TGTGCCAGCAGAAACAAACTGACAGGGGGCTCCTACAATGAGCAGTTCTTC. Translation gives CASRNKLTGGSYNEQFF.

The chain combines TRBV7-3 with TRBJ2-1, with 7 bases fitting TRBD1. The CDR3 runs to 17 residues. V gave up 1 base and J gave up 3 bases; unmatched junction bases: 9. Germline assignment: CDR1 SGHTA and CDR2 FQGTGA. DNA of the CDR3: TGTGCCAGCAGCTTAAGGTCAGGGGGAACAAGCTACAATGAGCAGTTCTTC. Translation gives CASSLRSGGTSYNEQFF.

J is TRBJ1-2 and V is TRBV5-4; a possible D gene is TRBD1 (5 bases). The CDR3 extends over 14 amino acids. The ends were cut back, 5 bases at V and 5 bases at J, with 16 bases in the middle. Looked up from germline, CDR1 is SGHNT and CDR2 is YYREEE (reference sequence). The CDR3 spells CASSLGGDSYGYTF. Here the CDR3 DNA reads TGTGCCAGCAGTCTAGGAGGGGATTCATATGGCTACACCTTC. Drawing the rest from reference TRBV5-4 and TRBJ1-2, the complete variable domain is ETGVTQSPTHLIKTRGQQVTLRCSSQSGHNTVSWYQQALGQGPQFIFQYYREEENGRGNFPPRFSGLQFPNYSSELNVNALELDDSALYLCASSLGGDSYGYTFGSGTRLTVV.

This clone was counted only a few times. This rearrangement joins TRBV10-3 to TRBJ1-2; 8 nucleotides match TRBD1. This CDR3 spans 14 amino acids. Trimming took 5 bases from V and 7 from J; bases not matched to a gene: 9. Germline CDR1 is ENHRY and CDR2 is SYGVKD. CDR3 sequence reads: CAISTTGGGSGYTF. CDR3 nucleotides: TGTGCCATCAGTACAACAGGGGGAGGGTCTGGCTACACCTTC.

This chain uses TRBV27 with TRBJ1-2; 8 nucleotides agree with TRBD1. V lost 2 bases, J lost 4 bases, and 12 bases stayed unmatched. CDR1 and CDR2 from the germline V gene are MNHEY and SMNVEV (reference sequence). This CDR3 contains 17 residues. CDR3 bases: TGTGCCAGCAGTTTAAGCCTTAGGACAGGGCCGGGCTATGGCTACACCTTC. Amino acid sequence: CASSLSLRTGPGYGYTF.

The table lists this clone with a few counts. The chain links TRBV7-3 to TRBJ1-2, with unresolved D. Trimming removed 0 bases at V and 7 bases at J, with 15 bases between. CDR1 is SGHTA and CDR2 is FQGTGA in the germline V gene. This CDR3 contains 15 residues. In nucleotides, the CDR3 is TGTGCCAGCAGCTTAACGCCCCGAGTCGATGGTGGCTACACCTTC. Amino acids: CASSLTPRVDGGYTF. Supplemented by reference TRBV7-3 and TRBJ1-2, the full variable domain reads GAGVSQTPSNKVTEKGKYVELRCDPISGHTALYWYRQSLGQGPEFLIYFQGTGAADDSGLPNDRFFAVRPEGSVSTLKIQRTERGDSAVYLCASSLTPRVDGGYTFGSGTRLTVV.

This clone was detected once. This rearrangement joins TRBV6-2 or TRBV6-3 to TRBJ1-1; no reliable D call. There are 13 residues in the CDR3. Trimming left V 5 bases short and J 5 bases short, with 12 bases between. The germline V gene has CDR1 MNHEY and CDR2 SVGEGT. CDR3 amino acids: CASSQGLATEAFF. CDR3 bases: TGTGCCAGCAGTCAAGGTTTAGCGACTGAAGCTTTCTTT.

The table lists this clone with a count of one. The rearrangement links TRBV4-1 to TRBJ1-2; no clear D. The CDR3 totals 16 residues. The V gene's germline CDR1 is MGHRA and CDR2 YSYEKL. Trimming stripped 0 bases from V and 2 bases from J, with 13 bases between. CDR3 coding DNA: TGCGCCAGCAGCCAAGAGTGGGCAGGATTCAACTATGGCTACACCTTC. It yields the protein CASSQEWAGFNYGYTF.

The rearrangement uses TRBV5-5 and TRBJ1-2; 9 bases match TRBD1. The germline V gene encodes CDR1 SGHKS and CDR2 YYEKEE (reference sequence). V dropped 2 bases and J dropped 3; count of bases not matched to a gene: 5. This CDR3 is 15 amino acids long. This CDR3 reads CASSFGTGNDYGYTF. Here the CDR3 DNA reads TGTGCCAGCAGCTTTGGGACAGGGAACGACTATGGCTACACCTTC.

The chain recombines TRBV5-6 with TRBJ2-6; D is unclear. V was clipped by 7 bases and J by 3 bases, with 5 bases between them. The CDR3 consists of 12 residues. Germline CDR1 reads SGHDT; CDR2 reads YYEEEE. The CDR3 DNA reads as TGTGCCAGCTCCCGTGGGGCCAACGTCCTGACTTTC. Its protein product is CASSRGANVLTF. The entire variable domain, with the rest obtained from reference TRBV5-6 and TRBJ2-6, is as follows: DAGVTQSPTHLIKTRGQQVTLRCSPKSGHDTVSWYQQALGQGPQFIFQYYEEEERQRGNFPDRFSGHQFPNYSSELNVNALLLGDSALYLCASSRGANVLTFGAGSRLTVL.

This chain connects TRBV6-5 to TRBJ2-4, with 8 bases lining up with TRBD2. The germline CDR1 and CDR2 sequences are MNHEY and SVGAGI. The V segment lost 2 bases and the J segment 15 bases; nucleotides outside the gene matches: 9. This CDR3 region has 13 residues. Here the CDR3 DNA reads TGTGCCAGCAGTTACCCTCGGGGGGGAAGGATGTACTTC. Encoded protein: CASSYPRGGRMYF.

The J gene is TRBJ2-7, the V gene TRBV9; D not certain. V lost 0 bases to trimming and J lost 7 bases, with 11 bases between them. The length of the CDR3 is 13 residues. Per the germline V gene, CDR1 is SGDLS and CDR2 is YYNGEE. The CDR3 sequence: CASSVAPFREQYF. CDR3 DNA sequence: TGTGCCAGCAGCGTAGCCCCTTTCAGGGAGCAGTACTTC.

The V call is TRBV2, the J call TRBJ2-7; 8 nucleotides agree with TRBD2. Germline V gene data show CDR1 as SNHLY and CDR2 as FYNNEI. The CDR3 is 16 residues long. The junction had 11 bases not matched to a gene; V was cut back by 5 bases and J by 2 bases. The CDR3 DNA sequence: TGTGCCAGCAGTCCCCTGGGCAGCGGGGGAACCTACGAGCAGTACTTC. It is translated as CASSPLGSGGTYEQYF.

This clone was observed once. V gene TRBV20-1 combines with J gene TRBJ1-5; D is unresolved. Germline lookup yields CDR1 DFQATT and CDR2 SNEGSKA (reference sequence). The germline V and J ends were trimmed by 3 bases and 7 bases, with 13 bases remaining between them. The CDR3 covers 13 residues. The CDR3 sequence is CSASPGTGQPQHF. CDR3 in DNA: TGCAGTGCTAGTCCGGGTACCGGGCAGCCCCAGCATTTT.

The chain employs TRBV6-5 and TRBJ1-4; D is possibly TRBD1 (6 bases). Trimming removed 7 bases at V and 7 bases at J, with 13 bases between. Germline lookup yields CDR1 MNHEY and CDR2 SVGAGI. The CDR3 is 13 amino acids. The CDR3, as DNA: TGTGCCAGCAACTCAGGGGTGGGTGAAAAACTGTTTTTT. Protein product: CASNSGVGEKLFF.

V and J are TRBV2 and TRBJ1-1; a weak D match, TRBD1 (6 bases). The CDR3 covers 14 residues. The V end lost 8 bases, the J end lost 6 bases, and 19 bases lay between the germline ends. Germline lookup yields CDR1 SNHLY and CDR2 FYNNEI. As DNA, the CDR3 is TGTGCCAGCCGATCGGAGGGGGGAGGGGCTGAAGCTTTCTTT. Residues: CASRSEGGGAEAFF.